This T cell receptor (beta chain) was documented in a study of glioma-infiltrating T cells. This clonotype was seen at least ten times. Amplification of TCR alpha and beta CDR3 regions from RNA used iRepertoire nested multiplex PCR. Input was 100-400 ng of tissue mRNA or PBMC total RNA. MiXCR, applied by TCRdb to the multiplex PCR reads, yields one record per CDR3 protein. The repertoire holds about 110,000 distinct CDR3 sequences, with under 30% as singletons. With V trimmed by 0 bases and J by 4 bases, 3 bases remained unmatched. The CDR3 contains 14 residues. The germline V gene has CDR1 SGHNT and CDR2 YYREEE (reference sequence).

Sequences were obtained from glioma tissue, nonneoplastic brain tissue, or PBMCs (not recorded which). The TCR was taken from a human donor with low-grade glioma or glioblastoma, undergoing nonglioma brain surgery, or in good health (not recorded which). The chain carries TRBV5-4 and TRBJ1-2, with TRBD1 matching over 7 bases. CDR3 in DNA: TGTGCCAGCAGCTTGGAAGGGGGCCCCTATGGCTACACCTTC. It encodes CASSLEGGPYGYTF.